The present T cell receptor beta chain was sequenced within a study of T cell clones after liver transplantation. Study overall: As an antigen-independent comparator, third-party-reactive TCRbeta sequences came from pre-transplant mixed lymphocyte reactions. Apart from a few HCV-positive recipients, transplants were for non-autoimmune, non-viral reasons.

Study-level findings and limits: Circulating graft-donor-reactive CD4 TCRbeta sequences fell significantly post-transplant in most of the 8 subjects.

On this clone: Its matching antigen is unknown.

The assay was immunoSEQ multiplex PCR, and TCRdb's table has in-frame clones only and misses some. The top ten hold over 13% of the sample, which has about 51,000 clones, about nine tenths seen once. Germline CDR1 and CDR2: SGHTA and FQGNSA. This CDR3 contains 15 residues. Trimming took 6 bases from V and 6 from J; bases not matched to a gene: 12. This sequence originates from a human patient who received a liver transplant. T cells may partly derive from the graft donor. The chain employs TRBV7-2 and TRBJ2-3; 7 positions match TRBD2. Material: CD8+ T cells from blood, obtained 12 months after liver transplant. The CDR3 protein is CASRLPGGSMDTQYF. CDR3 nucleotides: TGTGCCAGCAGGCTCCCGGGCGGGAGTATGGATACGCAGTATTTT.